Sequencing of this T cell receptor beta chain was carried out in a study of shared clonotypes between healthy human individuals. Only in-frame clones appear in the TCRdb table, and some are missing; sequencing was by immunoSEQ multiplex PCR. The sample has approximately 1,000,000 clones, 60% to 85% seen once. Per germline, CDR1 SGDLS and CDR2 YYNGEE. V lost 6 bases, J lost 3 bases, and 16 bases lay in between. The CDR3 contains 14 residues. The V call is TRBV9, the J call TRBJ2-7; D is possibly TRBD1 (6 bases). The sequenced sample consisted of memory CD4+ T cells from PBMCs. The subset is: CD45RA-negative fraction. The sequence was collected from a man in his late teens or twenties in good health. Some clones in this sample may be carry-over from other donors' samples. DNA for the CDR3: TGTGCCAGCAATCCGGGCACAGGGTACTACGAGCAGTACTTC. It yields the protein CASNPGTGYYEQYF.